Sequencing of this TCR beta chain was carried out in a study of prognosis after radiotherapy for stage I lung cancer. Looking at the study overall: In the span from 2018 to early 2019, stage I non-small cell lung cancer patients were enrolled. The patient group consisted of around 14 men and about 6 women whose ages spanned roughly 53 to 90, median approximately 70 years. Notes on the study in general: Unique TCR clones declined after stereotactic body radiation therapy, from a median around 10,000 to 6,900.

This clonotype was detected only once. What it recognizes is unknown. Starting from genomic DNA, TCR beta CDR3 was amplified through two-round multiplex PCR. Round one of PCR was performed, and it used primers specific to each TRBV and TRBJ gene. TCRdb redid the calling of the multiplex PCR reads with MiXCR, one entry per CDR3 protein. This repertoire shows 14,000 or so distinct CDR3 sequences, around 29% found once; its top ten account for about a quarter. This CDR3 contains 16 residues. Germline CDR1 MDHEN, CDR2 SYDVKM. The V segment lost 9 bases and the J segment 1 base; nucleotides outside the gene matches: 11.

The sample consisted of PBMCs, taken before or after stereotactic body radiation therapy (not recorded which). This sequence joins TRBV28 and TRBJ1-1, with 10 bases matching TRBD1. This clonotype was sampled from a donor of 50 years or more with non-small cell lung cancer. The CDR3 DNA is TGTGCCAGAAGCAGGGACAGGGGTGATAAGAACACTGAAGCTTTCTTT. Protein product: CARSRDRGDKNTEAFF.